These 27 T cell receptor beta chains were sequenced from one sample in a study of blood T cell repertoires in COVID-19. TCRdb's table, derived via immunoSEQ multiplex PCR, lists solely in-frame clones and lacks some. The data contain 140,000 to 150,000 clones, 70% to 90% of them seen just once; the ten biggest clones take up under 15%. Material for sequencing was peripheral blood. Receptors were obtained from a man in his sixties with active or convalescent COVID-19.

V and J are TRBV15 and TRBJ1-5; 7 positions match TRBD1. The CDR3 is 17 amino acids. V lost 3 bases to trimming and J lost 0 bases; unmatched junction nucleotides: 8. Germline V gene lookup returns CDR1 LNHNV and CDR2 YYDKDF (reference sequence). This chain's CDR3 is CATSSMDRRGSNQPQHF. Written as DNA, the CDR3 is TGTGCCACCAGCAGTATGGACAGGCGGGGTAGCAATCAGCCCCAGCATTTT.

The gene calls are TRBV3-1 (or the pseudogene TRBV3-2) and TRBJ2-7, with TRBD2 identical over 11 bases. CDR3 size: 14 residues. With 7 bases clipped from V and 3 bases from J, the junction kept 5 bases outside the gene matches. CDR1 and CDR2 (germline): LGHDT, YNNKEL (reference sequence). The CDR3 DNA follows: TGTGCCAGCACCCTTAGCGGGAGGGACTACGAGCAGTACTTC. Residues: CASTLSGRDYEQYF.

The table lists this clone with a count of one. The chain couples TRBV11-2 to TRBJ2-1; TRBD1 might be the D (6 bases). The V end was cut by 2 bases, the J end by 5 bases, with 13 bases between. Germline lookup yields CDR1 SGHAT and CDR2 FQNNGV. This CDR3 has 15 amino acids. The CDR3 bases are TGTGCCAGCAGCTTATCACAGGGCCGGAACAATGAGCAGTTCTTC. This gives the protein CASSLSQGRNNEQFF. The full variable domain, in which reference TRBV11-2 and TRBJ2-1 provide the parts outside the CDR3, is EAGVAQSPRYKIIEKRQSVAFWCNPISGHATLYWYQQILGQGPKLLIQFQNNGVVDDSQLPKDRFSAERLKGVDSTLKIQPAKLEDSAVYLCASSLSQGRNNEQFFGPGTRLTVL.

This chain uses TRBV4-2 with TRBJ1-3, with 10 bases aligning to TRBD1. The CDR3 has 18 residues. Germline V gene lookup returns CDR1 LGHNA and CDR2 YNFKEQ. J gave up 0 bases and V 1 base, and 6 bases lay outside the gene matches. CDR3 nucleotides: TGTGCCAGCAGCCAAGTTGGGACAGGGGCCTTCTCTGGAAACACCATATATTTT. The encoded protein is CASSQVGTGAFSGNTIYF.

The gene calls are TRBV5-5 and TRBJ1-1; 10 bases map to TRBD1. CDR1 is SGHKS, CDR2 YYEKEE, per germline (reference sequence). V lost 4 bases to trimming and J lost 1 base; unmatched junction nucleotides: 4. The CDR3 runs to 15 residues. The CDR3 bases are TGTGCCAGCAGCACGACAGGGGGCAGGAACACTGAAGCTTTCTTT. This codes for CASSTTGGRNTEAFF.

This clone was detected only a few times. The genes are TRBV7-9 and TRBJ1-2, with D maybe TRBD1 (5 bases). The CDR3 is 13 residues long. Germline CDR1 reads SEHNR; CDR2 reads FQNEAQ (reference sequence). V lost 2 bases, J lost 3 bases, and 7 bases lay in between. The CDR3 spells CASSLKGHYGYTF. CDR3 nucleotide sequence: TGTGCCAGCAGCTTAAAGGGGCACTATGGCTACACCTTC.

The J gene is TRBJ2-3, the V gene TRBV3-1 (or the pseudogene TRBV3-2), with 9 bases lining up with TRBD1. Losses at the gene ends were 1 base for V and 5 bases for J; bases not matched to a gene: 13. Per the germline V gene, CDR1 is LGHDT and CDR2 is YNNKEL (reference sequence). The CDR3 sequence is 18 residues long. The DNA of the CDR3 is TGTGCCAGCAGCCAAGCAATGATCGAACAGGGGGCTGGAGATACGCAGTATTTT. It translates to CASSQAMIEQGAGDTQYF.

V and J are TRBV28 and TRBJ2-2; TRBD1 is a possible D gene (6 bases). Germline V gene data show CDR1 as MDHEN and CDR2 as SYDVKM. V dropped 5 bases and J dropped 5 bases, with 9 bases sitting between them. This CDR3 is built from 13 residues. CDR3 sequence (DNA): TGTGCCAGCAGTATACAGGGTACCGGGGAGCTGTTTTTT. Encoded protein: CASSIQGTGELFF.

This clone was seen just once. This rearrangement joins TRBV5-8 to TRBJ2-5; D remains ambiguous. CDR1 SGHTS and CDR2 YDEGEE come from the germline V gene. Between the trimmed V and J ends, which lost 0 bases and 5 bases, there was a span of 17 bases. The CDR3 loop spans 16 amino acids. The CDR3 nucleotides are TGTGCCAGCAGCTTGGGAGTGCAGCCGACGCGGGAGACCCAGTACTTC. This translates into CASSLGVQPTRETQYF.

CDR3 protein: CASSFSGSYEQYF. The CDR3 nucleotides read TGTGCCAGCAGTTTTAGCGGTTCCTACGAGCAGTACTTC. J is TRBJ2-7 and V is TRBV28; D perhaps matches TRBD2 (6 bases). V was shortened by 3 bases and J by 1 base, with 7 bases between the two germline ends. The length of the CDR3 is 13 residues. Germline CDR1 and CDR2: MDHEN and SYDVKM.

V and J are TRBV5-1 and TRBJ2-7; 8 bases line up with TRBD1. V lost 4 bases to trimming and J lost 4 bases; unmatched junction nucleotides: 10. The CDR3 sequence is 15 residues long. Germline values: CDR1 SGHRS, CDR2 YFSETQ. CDR3 nucleotide sequence: TGCGCCAGCAGCCCCCGGGGACAGGCGGTGTACGAGCAGTACTTC. Translating it yields CASSPRGQAVYEQYF.

This chain links TRBV2 with TRBJ1-5, with D perhaps TRBD1 (6 bases). The germline CDR1 and CDR2 sequences are SNHLY and FYNNEI. Trimming removed 6 bases at V and 4 bases at J, with 16 bases between. CDR3 length: 15 amino acids. The CDR3 DNA is TGTGCCAGCAGACCCCCGGGGCAGGGGAATCAGCCCCAGCATTTT. This codes for CASRPPGQGNQPQHF.

The CDR3 nucleotides read TGTGCCAGCAGCGCAGGGATACGGAACACTGAAGCTTTCTTT. Its protein product is CASSAGIRNTEAFF. The chain joins TRBV5-4 to TRBJ1-1; TRBD1 is a possible D gene (5 bases). CDR1 is SGHNT, CDR2 YYREEE, per germline (reference sequence). The CDR3 is made up of 14 amino acids. V was pared by 4 bases and J by 1 base, with 11 bases between.

In its sample, this clone was seen once. The genes are TRBV11-3 and TRBJ2-5; 14 bases map to TRBD2. The CDR3 spans 16 residues. V trimming: 5 bases; J trimming: 3 bases; junction bases outside the gene matches: 5. Germline CDR1 reads SGHNT; CDR2 reads YENEEA. In DNA, the CDR3 is TGTGCCAGCAGCCTCGGGACTAGCGGGAGCGAAGAGACCCAGTACTTC. Translation gives CASSLGTSGSEETQYF.

CDR3 coding DNA: TGTGCCAGCAGCGAACACGCCGCAACTAATGAAAAACTGTTTTTT. Protein sequence: CASSEHAATNEKLFF. V usage is TRBV9 and J usage is TRBJ1-4; D remains ambiguous. This CDR3 comprises 15 residues. Trimming took 3 bases from V and 0 from J, leaving 9 bases between them. Per the germline V gene, CDR1 is SGDLS and CDR2 is YYNGEE. Complete variable domain (other parts from reference TRBV9 and TRBJ1-4): DSGVTQTPKHLITATGQRVTLRCSPRSGDLSVYWYQQSLDQGLQFLIQYYNGEERAKGNILERFSAQQFPDLHSELNLSSLELGDSALYFCASSEHAATNEKLFFGSGTQLSVL.

This clone was observed a handful of times. The chain uses TRBV18 and TRBJ2-5, with unresolved D. The CDR3 totals 14 residues. Germline V gene data show CDR1 as KGHSH and CDR2 as LQKENI. Trimming took off 1 base at V and 1 base at J, with 7 bases between the two ends. The CDR3 loop reads CASSPRRLQETQYF. CDR3 bases: TGTGCCAGCTCACCACGCAGGCTCCAAGAGACCCAGTACTTC. The full variable domain, with the rest looked up from reference TRBV18 and TRBJ2-5, is NAGVMQNPRHLVRRRGQEARLRCSPMKGHSHVYWYRQLPEEGLKFMVYLQKENIIDESGMPKERFSAEFPKEGPSILRIQQVVRGDSAAYFCASSPRRLQETQYFGPGTRLLVL.

In DNA, the CDR3 is TGTGCCACCAGCAGAGATCGGGGACTACCCTCCTACAATGAGCAGTTCTTC. As protein: CATSRDRGLPSYNEQFF. The genes are TRBV15 and TRBJ2-1, with 7 bases matching TRBD2. Germline loops: CDR1 LNHNV, CDR2 YYDKDF (reference sequence). V lost 0 bases, J lost 0 bases, and 5 bases stayed unmatched. There are 17 residues in the CDR3.

In this sample, this clone turned up a few times. This chain links TRBV5-1 with TRBJ1-1; D uncertain. Germline V CDR1 and CDR2: SGHRS, YFSETQ. With 0 bases removed from V and 5 bases from J, the gap between germline ends came to 11 bases. This CDR3 has 14 amino acids. The CDR3, as DNA: TGCGCCAGCAGCTTGGACAATTCCCCGACTGAAGCTTTCTTT. Its translation is CASSLDNSPTEAFF.

The rearrangement links TRBV6-2 or TRBV6-3 to TRBJ2-7; 9 bases fit TRBD2. Germline V gives CDR1 MNHEY, CDR2 SVGEGT. J lost 1 base, V lost 4 bases, and 2 bases had no gene match. This CDR3 is 14 amino acids long. The CDR3 sequence is CASSFGLASYEQYF. As DNA, the CDR3 is TGTGCCAGCAGTTTCGGACTAGCGTCCTACGAGCAGTACTTC.

The CDR3 DNA sequence: TGTGCCAGCAACCGACAGGGAAACACCATATATTTT. Translating it yields CASNRQGNTIYF. The chain links TRBV12-3 or TRBV12-4 to TRBJ1-3; D may be TRBD1 (5 bases). Trimming took off 7 bases at V and 4 bases at J, with 8 bases between the two ends. This CDR3 region has 12 residues.

The J gene is TRBJ2-2, the V gene TRBV19; TRBD1 matches 7 bases. Germline trimming cut 7 bases from V and 2 bases from J; bases unmatched to any gene: 13. The germline CDR1 and CDR2 sequences are LNHDA and SQIVND (reference sequence). The CDR3 length is 17 residues. CDR3 DNA: TGTGCCAGTACCCCGGCATCTAGGGGGCCTAACACCGGGGAGCTGTTTTTT. It specifies CASTPASRGPNTGELFF.

The J gene is TRBJ2-1, the V gene TRBV5-6, with 11 bases aligning to TRBD2. V was pared by 4 bases and J by 3 bases, with 12 bases of the junction left unmatched. This CDR3 comprises 18 residues. The V gene's germline CDR1 is SGHDT and CDR2 YYEEEE. The CDR3 here is CASSPSYLAGGLYNEQFF. CDR3 nucleotide sequence: TGTGCCAGCAGCCCCTCGTACCTAGCGGGAGGTCTCTACAATGAGCAGTTCTTC.

This clone was observed once. V and J are TRBV5-4 and TRBJ2-3; possibly TRBD2 for D (6 bases). The CDR3 spans 15 residues. V gave up 2 bases and J gave up 1 base, with 11 bases separating them. The germline V gene encodes CDR1 SGHNT and CDR2 YYREEE (reference sequence). Here the CDR3 reads CASSFLASGTDTQYF. CDR3 bases: TGTGCCAGCAGCTTCCTGGCTAGCGGCACAGATACGCAGTATTTT.

The chain combines TRBV10-3 with TRBJ2-1; TRBD2 agrees at 12 bases. This CDR3 spans 18 amino acids. From germline, CDR1 is ENHRY and CDR2 SYGVKD. V lost 4 bases, J lost 5 bases, and 12 bases stayed unmatched. The CDR3 sequence is CAISGSSGRAGFDNEQFF. CDR3 in DNA: TGTGCCATCAGTGGATCTAGCGGGAGGGCCGGGTTTGACAATGAGCAGTTCTTC.

The rearrangement links TRBV11-3 to TRBJ1-1; the D gene is possibly TRBD1 (6 bases). V lost 1 base to trimming and J lost 6 bases, with 15 bases between them. CDR3 size: 15 residues. Germline-derived CDR1 and CDR2 are SGHNT and YENEEA. The CDR3, as DNA: TGTGCCAGCAGCTTAGGGCAGGGGCTTAACGCTGAAGCTTTCTTT. It encodes CASSLGQGLNAEAFF.

CDR3 sequence (DNA): TGTGCCAGCAGTGAAGGAGGAATCCAAGAGACCCAGTACTTC. Its translation is CASSEGGIQETQYF. The chain links TRBV25-1 to TRBJ2-5, with D possibly matching TRBD2 (5 bases). CDR1 is MGHDK, CDR2 SYGVNS, per germline. V was cut by 2 bases and J by 1 base, with 8 bases left in between. The CDR3 contains 14 residues. Using reference TRBV25-1 and TRBJ2-5 for the parts outside the CDR3, the full variable domain is EADIYQTPRYLVIGTGKKITLECSQTMGHDKMYWYQQDPGMELHLIHYSYGVNSTEKGDLSSESTVSRIRTEHFPLTLESARPSHTSQYLCASSEGGIQETQYFGPGTRLLVL.

This chain links TRBV2 with TRBJ1-1; D gene ambiguous. The germline V and J ends were trimmed by 6 bases and 1 base, with 15 bases remaining between them. The CDR3 runs 15 residues. CDR1 is SNHLY and CDR2 is FYNNEI in the germline V gene. In nucleotides, the CDR3 is TGTGCCAGCAGCCCCACGGCAGGCACGAACACTGAAGCTTTCTTT. This codes for CASSPTAGTNTEAFF.